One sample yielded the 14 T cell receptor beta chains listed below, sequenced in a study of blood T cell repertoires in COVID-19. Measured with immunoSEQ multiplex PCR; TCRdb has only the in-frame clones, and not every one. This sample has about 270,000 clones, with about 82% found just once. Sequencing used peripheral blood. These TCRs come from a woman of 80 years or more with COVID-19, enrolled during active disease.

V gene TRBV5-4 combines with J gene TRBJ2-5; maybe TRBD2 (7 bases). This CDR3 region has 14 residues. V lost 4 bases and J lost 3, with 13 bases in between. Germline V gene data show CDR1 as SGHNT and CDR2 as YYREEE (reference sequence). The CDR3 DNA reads TGTGCCAGCAGCATAACGGGGGGCGAAGAGACCCAGTACTTC. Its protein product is CASSITGGEETQYF. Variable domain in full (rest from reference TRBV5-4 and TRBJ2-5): ETGVTQSPTHLIKTRGQQVTLRCSSQSGHNTVSWYQQALGQGPQFIFQYYREEENGRGNFPPRFSGLQFPNYSSELNVNALELDDSALYLCASSITGGEETQYFGPGTRLLVL.

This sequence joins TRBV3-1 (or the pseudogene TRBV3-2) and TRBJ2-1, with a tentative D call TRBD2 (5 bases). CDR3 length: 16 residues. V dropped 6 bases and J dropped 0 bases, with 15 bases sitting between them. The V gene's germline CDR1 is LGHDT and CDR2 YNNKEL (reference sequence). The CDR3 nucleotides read TGTGCCAGCAGGTCCGGGAAGGAGAACTCCTACAATGAGCAGTTCTTC. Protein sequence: CASRSGKENSYNEQFF.

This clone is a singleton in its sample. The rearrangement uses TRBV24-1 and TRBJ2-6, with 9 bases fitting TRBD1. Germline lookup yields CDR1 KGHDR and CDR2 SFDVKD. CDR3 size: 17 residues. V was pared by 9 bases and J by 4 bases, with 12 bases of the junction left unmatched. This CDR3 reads CATPDRGNLQGANVLTF. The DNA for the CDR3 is TGTGCCACCCCGGACAGGGGAAATCTGCAGGGGGCCAACGTCCTGACTTTC.

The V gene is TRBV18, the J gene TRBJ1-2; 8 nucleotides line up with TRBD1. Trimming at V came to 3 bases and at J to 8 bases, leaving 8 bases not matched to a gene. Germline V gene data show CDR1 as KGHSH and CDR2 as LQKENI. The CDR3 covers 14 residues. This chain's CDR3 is CASSPMTGEGGYTF. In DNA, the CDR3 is TGTGCCAGCTCACCCATGACAGGGGAGGGAGGCTACACCTTC.

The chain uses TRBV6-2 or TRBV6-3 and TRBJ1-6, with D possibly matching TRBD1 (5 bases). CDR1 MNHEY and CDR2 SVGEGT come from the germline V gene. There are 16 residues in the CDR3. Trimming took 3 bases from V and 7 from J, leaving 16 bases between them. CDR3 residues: CASSYTGPRGNSPLHF. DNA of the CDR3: TGTGCCAGCAGTTATACCGGTCCCCGGGGGAATTCACCCCTCCACTTT.

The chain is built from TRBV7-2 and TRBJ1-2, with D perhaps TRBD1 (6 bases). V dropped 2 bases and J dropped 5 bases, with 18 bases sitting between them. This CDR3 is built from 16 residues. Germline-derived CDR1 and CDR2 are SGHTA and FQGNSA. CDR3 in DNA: TGTGCCAGCAGCTTACCCGGGACACCAAAAAATTATGGCTACACCTTC. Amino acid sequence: CASSLPGTPKNYGYTF.

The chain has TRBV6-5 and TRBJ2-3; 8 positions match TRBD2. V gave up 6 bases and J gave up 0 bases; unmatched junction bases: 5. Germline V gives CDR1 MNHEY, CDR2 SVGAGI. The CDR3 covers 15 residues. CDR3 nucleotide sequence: TGTGCCAGCAGACCCACGGGAGGGAGCACAGATACGCAGTATTTT. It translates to CASRPTGGSTDTQYF.

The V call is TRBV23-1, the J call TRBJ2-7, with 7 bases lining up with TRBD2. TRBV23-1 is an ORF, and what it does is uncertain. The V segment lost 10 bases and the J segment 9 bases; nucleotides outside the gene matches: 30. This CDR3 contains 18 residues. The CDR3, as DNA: TGCGCCACCGAAGGTGGGGCCGCGCGGGGGAAAGTTCCTAAATGGCAGTACTTC. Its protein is CATEGGAARGKVPKWQYF.

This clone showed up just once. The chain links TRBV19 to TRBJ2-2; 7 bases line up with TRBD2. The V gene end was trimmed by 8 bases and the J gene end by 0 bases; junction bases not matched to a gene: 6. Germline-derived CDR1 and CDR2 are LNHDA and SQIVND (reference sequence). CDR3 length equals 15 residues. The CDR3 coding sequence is TGTGCCAGTGCATTGGGGGGGACGAACACCGGGGAGCTGTTTTTT. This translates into CASALGGTNTGELFF.

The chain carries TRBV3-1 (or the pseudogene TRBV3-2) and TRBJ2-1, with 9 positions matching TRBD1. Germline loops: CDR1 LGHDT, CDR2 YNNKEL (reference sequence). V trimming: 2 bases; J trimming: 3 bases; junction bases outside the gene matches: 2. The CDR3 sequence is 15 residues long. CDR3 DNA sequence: TGTGCCAGCAGCCAAAGGGACAGGGTCTACAATGAGCAGTTCTTC. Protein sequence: CASSQRDRVYNEQFF.

CDR3: CASSQDREWVGYTF. The CDR3 coding sequence is TGTGCCAGCAGCCAAGACAGGGAATGGGTCGGCTACACCTTC. The chain recombines TRBV14 with TRBJ1-2, with D maybe TRBD1 (5 bases). The length of the CDR3 is 14 residues. The V and J ends lost 0 bases and 8 bases respectively, with 13 bases between them. Looked up from germline, CDR1 is SGHDN and CDR2 is FVKESK.

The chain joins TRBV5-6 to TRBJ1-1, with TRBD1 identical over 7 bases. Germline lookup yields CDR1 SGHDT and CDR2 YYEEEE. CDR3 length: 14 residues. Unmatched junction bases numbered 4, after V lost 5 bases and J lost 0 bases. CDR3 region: CASRPGQMNTEAFF. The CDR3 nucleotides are TGTGCCAGCAGGCCGGGACAGATGAACACTGAAGCTTTCTTT.

CDR3 DNA: TGCGCCAGCAGCCCGGATCGGCAGGGAGGGACTGAAGCTTTCTTT. Its translation is CASSPDRQGGTEAFF. This chain links TRBV5-1 with TRBJ1-1; maybe TRBD1 (5 bases). Germline-derived CDR1 and CDR2 are SGHRS and YFSETQ. V was clipped by 4 bases and J by 5 bases, with 18 bases between them. The CDR3 length is 15 residues.

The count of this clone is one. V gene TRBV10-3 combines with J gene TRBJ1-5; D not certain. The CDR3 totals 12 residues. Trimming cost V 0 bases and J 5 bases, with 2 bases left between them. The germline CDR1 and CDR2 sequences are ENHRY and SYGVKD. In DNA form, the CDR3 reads TGTGCCATCAGTGAGTCCTATCAGCCCCAGCATTTT. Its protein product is CAISESYQPQHF.